These 5 T cell receptor beta chains were all obtained from the same sample, sequenced in a study of human T cells and chemical hapten exposure. The time point denotes: patch test 1, 2 weeks after DPC sensitization. Treatment meaning: therapeutic diphenylcyclopropenone sensitization with weekly scalp DPC. A single record per CDR3 protein comes from TCRdb applying MiXCR to the RACE reads. In the table there are 180,000 or so distinct CDR3 sequences, approximately 14% of which are singletons. The source was whole blood, collected in connection with sensitization to the hapten diphenylcyclopropenone (DPC). The receptors were sampled from a woman in her thirties with alopecia areata. Some clones in this sample may be carry-over from other donors' samples.

This chain joins TRBV6-2 or TRBV6-3 and TRBJ2-3; D gene unclear. V lost 6 bases and J 6 bases, leaving 13 bases between the germline ends. The CDR3 sequence is 13 residues long. Per the germline V gene, CDR1 is MNHEY and CDR2 is SVGEGT. CDR3 in DNA: TGTGCCAGCAGCAGACCCTCCCAGGATACGCAGTATTTT. Amino acid sequence: CASSRPSQDTQYF.

The rearrangement joins TRBV27 to TRBJ2-7; TRBD1 aligns across 8 bases. Germline V lookup: CDR1 MNHEY, CDR2 SMNVEV (reference sequence). CDR3 length: 14 amino acids. V lost 2 bases and J lost 6; bases outside the gene matches: 6. DNA of the CDR3: TGTGCCAGCAGTTTAGGGACAGGCCCCCTCGAGCAGTACTTC. Amino acid sequence: CASSLGTGPLEQYF.

There are a few counts of this clonotype. The chain carries TRBV20-1 and TRBJ1-5; 7 nucleotides agree with TRBD1. V lost 6 bases, J lost 3 bases, and 11 bases stayed unmatched. CDR1 and CDR2 (germline): DFQATT, SNEGSKA (reference sequence). This CDR3 is built from 15 residues. The CDR3 is CSASGTDSLNQPQHF. As DNA, the CDR3 is TGCAGTGCGAGCGGGACAGACTCGCTCAATCAGCCCCAGCATTTT.

The chain carries TRBV7-2 and TRBJ2-7; D perhaps matches TRBD1 (6 bases). This CDR3 region has 16 residues. Per the germline V gene, CDR1 is SGHTA and CDR2 is FQGNSA. V lost 7 bases to trimming and J lost 0 bases, with 19 bases between them. The CDR3 protein is CASKRTVAQGSYEQYF. The CDR3 region has the DNA TGTGCCAGCAAGAGGACCGTGGCACAGGGCTCCTACGAGCAGTACTTC.

Only a few counts were recorded for this clonotype. J is TRBJ1-1 and V is TRBV7-9; the D gene is possibly TRBD1 (6 bases). Germline V gives CDR1 SEHNR, CDR2 FQNEAQ (reference sequence). The CDR3 runs to 13 residues. Trimming shortened V by 2 bases and J by 6 bases, and 10 bases separated the two germline ends. The CDR3 sequence is CASSLQQGAEAFF. The CDR3 DNA sequence: TGTGCCAGCAGCTTACAACAGGGTGCTGAAGCTTTCTTT.